The clone carrying this T cell receptor beta chain was recorded once. What it binds is unknown. The CDR3 consists of 15 residues. The J segment lost 4 bases and the V segment lost 1 base, leaving 6 bases of the junction unmatched. Germline assignment: CDR1 SGHNT and CDR2 YENEEA. The data stem from a study of T cell responses to AZD1222 COVID-19 vaccine. Study-wide results and limits: In a largely white British group with more females than males, clonal diversity was possibly underestimated. No day 14 peak samples; only post-peak repertoires were characterized.

The assay was immunoSEQ multiplex PCR, and TCRdb's table has in-frame clones only and misses some. The data contain tens of thousands of clones, approximately 86% of them seen just once; the ten biggest clones take up around 5.1%. Sequencing used peripheral blood, obtained on day 0 of MenACWY control vaccination. This TCR was recovered from an adult in good health. This sequence joins TRBV11-3 and TRBJ1-1; 7 nucleotides line up with TRBD1. This chain's CDR3 is CASSLAGGGVTEAFF. In DNA form, the CDR3 reads TGTGCCAGCAGCTTAGCAGGGGGAGGTGTCACTGAAGCTTTCTTT.